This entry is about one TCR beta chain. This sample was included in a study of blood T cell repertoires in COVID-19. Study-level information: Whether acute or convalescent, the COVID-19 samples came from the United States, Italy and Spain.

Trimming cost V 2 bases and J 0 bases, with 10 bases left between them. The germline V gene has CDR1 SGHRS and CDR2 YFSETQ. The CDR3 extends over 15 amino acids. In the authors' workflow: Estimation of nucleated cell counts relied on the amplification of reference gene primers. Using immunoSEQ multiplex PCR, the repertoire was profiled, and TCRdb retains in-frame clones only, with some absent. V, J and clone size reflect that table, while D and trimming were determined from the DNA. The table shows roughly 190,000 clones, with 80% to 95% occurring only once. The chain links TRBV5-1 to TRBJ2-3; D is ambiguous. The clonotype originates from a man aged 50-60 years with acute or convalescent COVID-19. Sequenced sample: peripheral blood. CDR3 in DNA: TGCGCCAGCAGCTTTGGCGGAGCTAGCACAGATACGCAGTATTTT. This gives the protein CASSFGGASTDTQYF.